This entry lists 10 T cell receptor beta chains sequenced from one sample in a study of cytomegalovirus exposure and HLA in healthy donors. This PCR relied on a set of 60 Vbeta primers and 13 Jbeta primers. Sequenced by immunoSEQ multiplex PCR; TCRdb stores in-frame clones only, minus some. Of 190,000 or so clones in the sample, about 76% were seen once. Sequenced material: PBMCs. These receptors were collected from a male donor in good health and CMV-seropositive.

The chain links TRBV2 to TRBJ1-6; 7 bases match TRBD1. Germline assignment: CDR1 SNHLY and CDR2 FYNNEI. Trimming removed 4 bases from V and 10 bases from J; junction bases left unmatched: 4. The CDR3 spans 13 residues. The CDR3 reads CASSGTGLSPLHF. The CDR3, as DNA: TGTGCCAGCAGTGGGACAGGTCTCTCACCCCTCCACTTT. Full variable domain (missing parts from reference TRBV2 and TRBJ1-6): EPEVTQTPSHQVTQMGQEVILRCVPISNHLYFYWYRQILGQKVEFLVSFYNNEISEKSEIFDDQFSVERPDGSNFTLKIRSTKLEDSAMYFCASSGTGLSPLHFGNGTRLTVT.

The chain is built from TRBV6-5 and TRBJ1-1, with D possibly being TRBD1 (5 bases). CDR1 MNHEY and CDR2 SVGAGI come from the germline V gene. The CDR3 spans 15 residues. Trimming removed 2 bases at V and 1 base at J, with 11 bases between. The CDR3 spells CASSYHGQKNTEAFF. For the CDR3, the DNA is TGTGCCAGCAGTTACCACGGACAAAAGAACACTGAAGCTTTCTTT.

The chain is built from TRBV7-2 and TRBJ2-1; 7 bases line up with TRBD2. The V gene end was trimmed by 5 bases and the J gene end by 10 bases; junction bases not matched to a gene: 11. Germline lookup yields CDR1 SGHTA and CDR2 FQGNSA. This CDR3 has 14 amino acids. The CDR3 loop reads CASSPQLTSTEQFF. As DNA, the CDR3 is TGTGCCAGCAGCCCACAACTGACTAGCACCGAGCAGTTCTTC.

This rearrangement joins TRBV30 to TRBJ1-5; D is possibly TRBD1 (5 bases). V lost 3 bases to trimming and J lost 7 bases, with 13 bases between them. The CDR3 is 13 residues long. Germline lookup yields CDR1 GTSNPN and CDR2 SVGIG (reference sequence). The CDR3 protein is CAWRGQGEQPQHF. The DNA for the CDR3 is TGTGCCTGGAGAGGGCAGGGTGAACAGCCCCAGCATTTT.

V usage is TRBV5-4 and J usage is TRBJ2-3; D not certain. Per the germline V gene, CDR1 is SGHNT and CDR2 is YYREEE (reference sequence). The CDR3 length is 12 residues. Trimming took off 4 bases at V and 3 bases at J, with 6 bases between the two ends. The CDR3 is CASSELTDTQYF. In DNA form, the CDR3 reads TGTGCCAGCAGCGAACTAACAGATACGCAGTATTTT.

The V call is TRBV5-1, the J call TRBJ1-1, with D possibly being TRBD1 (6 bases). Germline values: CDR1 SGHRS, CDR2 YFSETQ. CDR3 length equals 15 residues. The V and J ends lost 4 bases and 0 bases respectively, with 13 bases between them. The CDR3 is CASSPDGQLNTEAFF. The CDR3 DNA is TGCGCCAGCAGCCCCGATGGACAGCTGAACACTGAAGCTTTCTTT.

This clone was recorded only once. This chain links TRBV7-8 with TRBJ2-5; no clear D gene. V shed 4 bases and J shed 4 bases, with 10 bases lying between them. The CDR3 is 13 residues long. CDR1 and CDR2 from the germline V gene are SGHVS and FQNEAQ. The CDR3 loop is CASSSPPGETQYF. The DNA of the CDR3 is TGTGCCAGCAGCTCTCCCCCGGGAGAGACCCAGTACTTC. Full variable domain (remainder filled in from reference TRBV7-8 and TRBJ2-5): GAGVSQSPRYKVAKRGQDVALRCDPISGHVSLFWYQQALGQGPEFLTYFQNEAQLDKSGLPSDRFFAERPEGSVSTLKIQRTQQEDSAVYLCASSSPPGETQYFGPGTRLLVL.

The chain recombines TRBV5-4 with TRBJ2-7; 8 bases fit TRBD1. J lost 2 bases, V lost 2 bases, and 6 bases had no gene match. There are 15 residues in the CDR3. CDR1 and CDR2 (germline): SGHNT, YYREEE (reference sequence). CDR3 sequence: CASSLRTGKTYEQYF. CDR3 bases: TGTGCCAGCAGCTTACGGACAGGGAAAACCTACGAGCAGTACTTC.

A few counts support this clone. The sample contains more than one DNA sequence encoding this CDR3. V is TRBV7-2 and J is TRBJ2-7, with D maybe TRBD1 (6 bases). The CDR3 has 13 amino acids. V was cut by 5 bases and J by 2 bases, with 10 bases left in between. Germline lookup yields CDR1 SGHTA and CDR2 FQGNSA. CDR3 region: CASSRGQTYEQYF. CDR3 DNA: TGTGCCAGCAGCCGCGGACAGACCTACGAGCAGTACTTC.

CDR3 sequence reads: CAWSQGSTLETQYF. CDR3 DNA: TGTGCCTGGTCCCAGGGATCCACCTTAGAGACCCAGTACTTC. V usage is TRBV30 and J usage is TRBJ2-5; the D gene is possibly TRBD1 (5 bases). V lost 5 bases to trimming and J lost 4 bases, with 17 bases between them. There are 14 residues in the CDR3. Germline assignment: CDR1 GTSNPN and CDR2 SVGIG (reference sequence).